This T cell receptor (beta chain) was obtained from a study of blood T cells in healthy people across ages. Findings and caveats of the study: Older individuals had lower TCR beta diversity per million T cells (the decline was roughly linear).

Total RNA was extracted at no less than 6 micrograms per sample. This clonotype was seen only a few times. Its cognate antigen is unknown. Trimming took 0 bases from V and 4 from J, leaving 12 bases between them. CDR1 SGHTA and CDR2 FQGNSA come from the germline V gene. The CDR3 sequence is 15 residues long. Using a J-beta primer mix together with a sample-barcoded 5' primer, a second PCR was run for roughly 6 to 11 cycles. From each sample, at least 3 million paired-end reads containing CDR3 were obtained. TCRdb redid the calling of the 5' RACE reads with MiXCR, one entry per CDR3 protein. Among some 920,000 distinct CDR3 sequences, approximately 50% were seen once, and the ten largest hold about 20%.

Sequencing input: blood. The chain employs TRBV7-2 and TRBJ2-5; the D gene is possibly TRBD2 (5 bases). The source is an older woman in good health. The DNA of the CDR3 is TGTGCCAGCAGCTTAGCGGGAGCCGTATCAGAGACCCAGTACTTC. Amino acids: CASSLAGAVSETQYF.